The 26 T cell receptor beta chains reported below all come from one sample, sequenced in a study of CD8 T cells in Susac syndrome. Random hexamers were used to reverse transcribe an amount of about 0.45 to 1 ug RNA. TCRdb re-derived calls from the immunoSEQ multiplex PCR reads in MiXCR, one entry per CDR3 protein. In the table there are 250,000 to 300,000 distinct CDR3 sequences, 70% to 90% of which are singletons. What was sequenced was CD8+ T cells from PBMCs. The origin of the receptors is a human donor with multiple sclerosis.

This clonotype showed up just once. The chain uses TRBV6-5 and TRBJ2-3, with 8 bases matching TRBD2. The V gene's germline CDR1 is MNHEY and CDR2 SVGAGI. Trimming cost V 6 bases and J 4 bases; bases outside gene matches: 9. This CDR3 has 15 amino acids. CDR3 DNA: TGTGCCAGCAGCAAAGCGGGAGAGAGCGCAGATACGCAGTATTTT. This translates into CASSKAGESADTQYF.

The rearrangement joins TRBV4-1 to TRBJ1-6; 7 bases agree with TRBD1. Losses at the gene ends were 7 bases for V and 7 bases for J; bases not matched to a gene: 4. The CDR3 extends over 13 amino acids. Germline V lookup: CDR1 MGHRA, CDR2 YSYEKL. CDR3 DNA sequence: TGCGCCAGCAAAGAGGGGGCCAATTCACCCCTCCACTTT. Translation: CASKEGANSPLHF.

In nucleotides, the CDR3 is TGTGCCAGCAGGTACCCTCCGGGACAGGGGCACACTGAAGCTTTCTTT. It encodes CASRYPPGQGHTEAFF. The chain employs TRBV6-5 and TRBJ1-1; 10 bases line up with TRBD1. After removal of 6 bases from V and 3 bases from J, the junction contained 10 bases not matched to a gene. Germline CDR1 reads MNHEY; CDR2 reads SVGAGI. This CDR3 region has 16 residues.

The chain links TRBV19 to TRBJ1-4, with D possibly being TRBD1 (5 bases). V was shortened by 10 bases and J by 0 bases, with 24 bases between the two germline ends. The CDR3 extends over 18 amino acids. CDR1 LNHDA and CDR2 SQIVND come from the germline V gene (reference sequence). The CDR3, as DNA: TGTGCCACAAGGCCTCGGGGGGACCCCCTTGCAACTAATGAAAAACTGTTTTTT. It specifies CATRPRGDPLATNEKLFF.

V usage is TRBV20-1 and J usage is TRBJ2-7; D uncertain. Germline lookup yields CDR1 DFQATT and CDR2 SNEGSKA (reference sequence). Trimming left V 3 bases short and J 2 bases short, with 11 bases between. The CDR3 is 13 residues long. Here the CDR3 DNA reads TGCAGTGCTAGTAGAGCCGGAGCCTACGAGCAGTACTTC. Encoded protein: CSASRAGAYEQYF.

J is TRBJ2-1 and V is TRBV7-9; 7 bases line up with TRBD1. This CDR3 has 17 amino acids. Germline V gene sequence: CDR1 SEHNR, CDR2 FQNEAQ (reference sequence). The V gene end was trimmed by 6 bases and the J gene end by 0 bases; junction bases not matched to a gene: 11. DNA of the CDR3: TGTGCCAGCAGTCACTCGCCTAGGGGGCCCTCCTACAATGAGCAGTTCTTC. It specifies CASSHSPRGPSYNEQFF.

The chain employs TRBV4-1 and TRBJ2-3; 12 nucleotides agree with TRBD2. Germline-derived CDR1 and CDR2 are MGHRA and YSYEKL. There are 19 residues in the CDR3. V lost 4 bases, J lost 1 base, and 12 bases stayed unmatched. In DNA, the CDR3 is TGCGCCAGCAGCCGATTTGAACTGGCTAGCGGGAGGGGCACAGATACGCAGTATTTT. Translation gives CASSRFELASGRGTDTQYF.

The genes are TRBV7-2 and TRBJ2-7, with TRBD2 as a possible D gene (6 bases). There are 14 residues in the CDR3. CDR1 and CDR2 from the germline V gene are SGHTA and FQGNSA. V was shortened by 5 bases and J by 2 bases, with 13 bases between the two germline ends. The CDR3 loop is CASSPDYPTYEQYF. For the CDR3, the DNA is TGTGCCAGCAGCCCGGACTATCCAACCTACGAGCAGTACTTC.

The chain uses TRBV29-1 and TRBJ2-1, with unresolved D. In germline, CDR1 is SQVTM, CDR2 ANQGSEA. This CDR3 is built from 15 residues. Trimming removed 4 bases from V and 7 bases from J, with 20 bases in between. The CDR3 nucleotides read TGCAGCGTTGTGGGAACGGAACCAAACTTAAATGAGCAGTTCTTC. Translated: CSVVGTEPNLNEQFF.

The chain couples TRBV13 to TRBJ2-7; no definite D call. Germline CDR1 and CDR2: PRHDT and FYEKMQ (reference sequence). CDR3 size: 13 residues. Trimming removed 4 bases from V and 1 base from J, with 8 bases in between. The CDR3 loop reads CASSSRRSYEQYF. In nucleotides, the CDR3 is TGTGCCAGCAGCTCCAGGCGATCCTACGAGCAGTACTTC.

This chain uses TRBV3-1 with TRBJ1-4, with D possibly TRBD1 on 5 matching bases. The germline V gene encodes CDR1 LGHDT and CDR2 YNNKEL (reference sequence). The CDR3 runs to 16 residues. V shed 0 bases and J shed 7 bases, with 15 bases lying between them. The CDR3 DNA reads as TGTGCCAGCAGCCAAGATCGGGACTCAGGTAGTGAAAAACTGTTTTTT. It codes for CASSQDRDSGSEKLFF.

The gene calls are TRBV4-1 and TRBJ2-1, with 13 bases that match TRBD2. V trimming: 4 bases; J trimming: 8 bases; junction bases outside the gene matches: 8. The CDR3 loop spans 16 amino acids. Germline V gives CDR1 MGHRA, CDR2 YSYEKL. CDR3 in amino acids: CASSLRTSGSLDEQFF. The CDR3 DNA follows: TGCGCCAGCAGCCTTAGGACTAGCGGGAGTCTGGATGAGCAGTTCTTC.

This chain links TRBV30 with TRBJ2-2; D gene ambiguous. The CDR3 spans 14 residues. Germline lookup yields CDR1 GTSNPN and CDR2 SVGIG (reference sequence). The CDR3 is CVMVNGWNTGELFF. In DNA form, the CDR3 reads TGTGTCATGGTTAATGGGTGGAACACCGGGGAGCTGTTTTTT. Combining the CDR3 with reference TRBV30 and TRBJ2-2 gives the whole variable domain SQTIHQWPATLVQPVGSPLSLECTVEGTSNPNLYWYRQAAGRGLQLLFYSVGIGQISSEVPQNLSASRPQDRQFILSSKKLLLSDSGFYLCVMVNGWNTGELFFGEGSRLTVL.

The V call is TRBV28, the J call TRBJ1-1, with 7 bases fitting TRBD1. V shed 7 bases and J 0 bases; nucleotides not matched to a gene: 11. This CDR3 has 16 amino acids. The germline V gene encodes CDR1 MDHEN and CDR2 SYDVKM. The CDR3 DNA follows: TGTGCCAGCACCCCGGAAACAGGGGAGGTGAACACTGAAGCTTTCTTT. Translating gives CASTPETGEVNTEAFF.

The V gene is TRBV7-9, the J gene TRBJ2-5; tentative D call: TRBD1 (5 bases). The CDR3 spans 14 residues. Germline CDR1 SEHNR, CDR2 FQNEAQ (reference sequence). The V end lost 3 bases, the J end lost 4 bases, and 12 bases lay between the germline ends. The CDR3 sequence: CASSLLRTLETQYF. The CDR3 DNA sequence: TGTGCCAGCAGCTTGTTACGGACATTAGAGACCCAGTACTTC.

The V gene is TRBV12-3 or TRBV12-4, the J gene TRBJ1-1; a possible D gene is TRBD1 (5 bases). The CDR3 is made up of 11 amino acids. V lost 4 bases to trimming and J lost 9 bases, with 9 bases between them. Here the CDR3 reads CASSSDSQAFF. CDR3 DNA sequence: TGTGCCAGCAGTTCTGACAGTCAAGCTTTCTTT.

The chain carries TRBV28 and TRBJ2-3; the D gene is possibly TRBD2 (7 bases). Germline V gene sequence: CDR1 MDHEN, CDR2 SYDVKM. Trimming took off 2 bases at V and 4 bases at J, with 13 bases between the two ends. The CDR3 extends over 15 amino acids. CDR3 DNA: TGTGCCAGCAGTTTAACGCGGCGGGGGCCAGATACGCAGTATTTT. Translating it yields CASSLTRRGPDTQYF.

This clonotype was seen only a few times. The chain recombines TRBV7-9 with TRBJ2-5; 13 positions agree with TRBD2. Germline values: CDR1 SEHNR, CDR2 FQNEAQ (reference sequence). CDR3 length equals 16 residues. The junction had 9 bases not matched to a gene; V was cut back by 7 bases and J by 4 bases. The CDR3 protein is CASNPRLAGGGETQYF. CDR3 coding DNA: TGTGCCAGCAATCCCCGACTAGCGGGAGGTGGAGAGACCCAGTACTTC.

The chain combines TRBV2 with TRBJ2-7, with TRBD2 matching 7 bases. Germline lookup yields CDR1 SNHLY and CDR2 FYNNEI. The CDR3 is 12 amino acids. V trimming: 10 bases; J trimming: 5 bases; junction bases outside the gene matches: 8. The CDR3 is CATRGGVDEQYF. Here the CDR3 DNA reads TGTGCCACTCGTGGGGGGGTTGACGAGCAGTACTTC. Full variable domain (remainder filled in from reference TRBV2 and TRBJ2-7): EPEVTQTPSHQVTQMGQEVILRCVPISNHLYFYWYRQILGQKVEFLVSFYNNEISEKSEIFDDQFSVERPDGSNFTLKIRSTKLEDSAMYFCATRGGVDEQYFGPGTRLTVT.

The chain employs TRBV25-1 and TRBJ1-2; a weak D match, TRBD1 (5 bases). Deletions cut 1 base from V and 4 bases from J, with 13 bases between. The germline V gene encodes CDR1 MGHDK and CDR2 SYGVNS. The CDR3 runs 15 residues. The CDR3 DNA reads as TGTGCCAGCAGTGAATGGGAGGGGTACCGCTATGGCTACACCTTC. Its translation is CASSEWEGYRYGYTF.

The chain combines TRBV7-2 with TRBJ2-7; D not certain. Trimming left V 6 bases short and J 5 bases short, with 17 bases between. The CDR3 sequence is 14 residues long. CDR1 and CDR2 from the germline V gene are SGHTA and FQGNSA. This CDR3 reads CASSSPAQLDEQYF. CDR3 bases: TGTGCCAGCAGTTCCCCGGCACAGCTCGACGAGCAGTACTTC.

This clonotype was seen a handful of times. The genes are TRBV2 and TRBJ2-5, with D tentatively TRBD2 (6 bases). Per germline, CDR1 SNHLY and CDR2 FYNNEI. The CDR3 contains 16 residues. V was clipped by 11 bases and J by 5 bases, with 27 bases between them. The CDR3 nucleotides read TGTGCCGCATATCCTGTAGCGGCACTTCCCCCCGAGACCCAGTACTTC. Translating it yields CAAYPVAALPPETQYF.

J is TRBJ1-2 and V is TRBV11-2; the match to TRBD1 covers 7 bases. The CDR3 has 17 amino acids. V lost 2 bases and J lost 4; bases outside the gene matches: 13. From germline, CDR1 is SGHAT and CDR2 FQNNGV. CDR3 in DNA: TGTGCCAGCAGCTTATCCCCCAGCGGACAGGCCCGCTATGGCTACACCTTC. Amino acid sequence: CASSLSPSGQARYGYTF.

The rearrangement uses TRBV27 and TRBJ1-4; D gene uncertain. The CDR3 extends over 14 amino acids. With 7 bases removed from V and 3 bases from J, the gap between germline ends came to 12 bases. Germline V lookup: CDR1 MNHEY, CDR2 SMNVEV (reference sequence). The CDR3 DNA sequence: TGTGCCAGCACCTCGGGTGGGGCTAATGAAAAACTGTTTTTT. Translated, it gives CASTSGGANEKLFF.

The gene calls are TRBV27 and TRBJ2-7; 12 bases match TRBD2. The CDR3 covers 16 residues. Germline CDR1 MNHEY, CDR2 SMNVEV (reference sequence). The junction had 11 bases not matched to a gene; V was cut back by 6 bases and J by 5 bases. CDR3 in DNA: TGTGCCAGCAGACCTCGACTAGCGGGAGTAATCAACGAGCAGTACTTC. This gives the protein CASRPRLAGVINEQYF.

This chain joins TRBV7-9 and TRBJ2-1; TRBD2 aligns across 12 bases. From germline, CDR1 is SEHNR and CDR2 FQNEAQ (reference sequence). V shed 9 bases, J shed 7 bases, and the junction held 7 bases outside the gene matches. There are 14 residues in the CDR3. CDR3 DNA: TGTGCCAGGCAAGAGACTAGCGGGAGTAATGAGCAGTTCTTC. Amino acid sequence: CARQETSGSNEQFF.